The sequence of this T cell receptor beta chain was determined in a study of T cell repertoires in cytomegalovirus infection. Study-wide background: Public TCR beta signatures were indicative of both CMV infection and a matching HLA type.

Findings of the study overall: CMV-specific TCR beta clonotypes restricted by HLA-C were the ones dominating the ex vivo response.

Using its own MiXCR run on the reads, TCRdb lists one record per CDR3 protein. Of roughly 600,000 distinct CDR3 sequences listed, approximately 25% are singletons. This clonotype was picked up a small number of times. Its antigen is not identified. Trimming pared 2 bases from V and 3 bases from J, leaving 16 bases between. Germline values: CDR1 MNHEY, CDR2 SVGAGI. The CDR3 loop spans 16 amino acids. Sequencing used CD8+ T cells from PBMCs. The V call is TRBV6-5, the J call TRBJ1-2, with D maybe TRBD1 (5 bases). The sequence derives from a human donor in good health (CMV status not recorded). Some clones in this sample may be carry-over from other donors' samples. CDR3 region: CASSYAGLTRDYGYTF. The DNA for the CDR3 is TGTGCCAGCAGTTACGCGGGACTCACGAGGGACTATGGCTACACCTTC.